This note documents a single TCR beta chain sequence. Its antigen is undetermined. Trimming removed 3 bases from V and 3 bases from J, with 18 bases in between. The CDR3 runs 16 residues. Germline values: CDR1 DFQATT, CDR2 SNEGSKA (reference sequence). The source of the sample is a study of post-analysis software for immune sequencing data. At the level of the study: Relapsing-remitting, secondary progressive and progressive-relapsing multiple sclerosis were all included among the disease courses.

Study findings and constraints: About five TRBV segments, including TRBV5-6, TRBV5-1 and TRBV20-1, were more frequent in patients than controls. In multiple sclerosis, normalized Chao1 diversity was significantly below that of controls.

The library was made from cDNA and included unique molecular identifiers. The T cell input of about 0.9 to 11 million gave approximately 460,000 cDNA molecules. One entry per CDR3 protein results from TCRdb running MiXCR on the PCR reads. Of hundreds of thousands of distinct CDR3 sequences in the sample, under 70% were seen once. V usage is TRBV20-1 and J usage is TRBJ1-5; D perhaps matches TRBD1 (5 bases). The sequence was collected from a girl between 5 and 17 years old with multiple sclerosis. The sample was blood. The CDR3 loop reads CSARITGTANNQPQHF. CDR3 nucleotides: TGCAGTGCTAGGATTACCGGGACGGCGAACAATCAGCCCCAGCATTTT.